The present entry profiles one TCR beta chain with its context. V lost 0 bases, J lost 0 bases, and 15 bases lay in between. The germline V gene encodes CDR1 LNHNV and CDR2 YYDKDF (reference sequence). CDR3 length: 19 residues. The data belong to a study of blood T cells in healthy people across ages. The use of a sample-barcoded 5' primer and a J-beta primer mix characterized a second PCR of about 7 to 12 cycles. Each CDR3 protein gets one entry after TCRdb re-called the 5' RACE reads with MiXCR. The repertoire consists of 1.5 million to 2 million distinct CDR3 sequences, with over 25% occurring once and the leading ten covering about 7.7%.

This receptor was identified in a woman aged 25 to 39 in good health. Sequencing was done on a sample of blood. The chain recombines TRBV15 with TRBJ2-6; no clear D. CDR3 in amino acids: CATSRDRDIGSSGANVLTF. The CDR3 DNA reads TGTGCCACCAGCAGAGATAGAGATATCGGATCCTCTGGGGCCAACGTCCTGACTTTC.